These T cell receptor beta chains were read from a single sample in a study of blood T cell repertoires in COVID-19. The method was immunoSEQ multiplex PCR; TCRdb's version includes in-frame clones alone and lacks a portion of them. The sample lists roughly 180,000 clones, approximately 86% occurring once. Sequenced: PBMCs or T cells enriched from blood (not recorded which). Receptors originate from a man aged 55 to 70 who had recovered from COVID-19. Each CDR3 is given without its conserved first and last residue.

>TRBV29-1
SVWPGEADTQY
>TRBV9
ASSDGRGANPYEQY
>TRBV30
AWSAGADNSPLH
>TRBV13
ASSSVTSGRAQNEQF
>TRBV7-2
ATSFTPDTDTQY
>TRBV7-8
ASSFRNNEQF
>TRBV24-1
AISRQGAGGYT
>TRBV19
ASRTSGGINEKLF
>TRBV5-1
ASSLGGGNQPQH
>TRBV5-1
ASRFGPAGSANTEAF
>TRBV9
ASSVVISGRPDTQY
>TRBV30
ACAGGGRAETQY
>TRBV9
ASSPTLAAGNTIY
>TRBV23-1
ASSQSQQPQH
>TRBV19
ASMGLAGLGEQY
>TRBV2
ASNTLGGGNQPQH
>TRBV18
ASSPPSSGGYNEQF